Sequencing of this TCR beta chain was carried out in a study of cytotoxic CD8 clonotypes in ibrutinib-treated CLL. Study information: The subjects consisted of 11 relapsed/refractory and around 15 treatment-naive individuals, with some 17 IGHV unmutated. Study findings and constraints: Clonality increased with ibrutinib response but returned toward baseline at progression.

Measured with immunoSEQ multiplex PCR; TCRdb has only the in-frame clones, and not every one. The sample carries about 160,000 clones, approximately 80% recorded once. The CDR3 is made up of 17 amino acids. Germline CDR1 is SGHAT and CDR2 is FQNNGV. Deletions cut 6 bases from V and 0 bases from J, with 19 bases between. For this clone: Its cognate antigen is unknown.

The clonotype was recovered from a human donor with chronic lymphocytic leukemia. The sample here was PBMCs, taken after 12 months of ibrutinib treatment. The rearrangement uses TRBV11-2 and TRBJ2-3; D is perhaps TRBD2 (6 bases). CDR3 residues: CASSSYLVADSTDTQYF. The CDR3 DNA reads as TGTGCCAGCAGTTCCTATCTGGTAGCGGATAGCACAGATACGCAGTATTTT. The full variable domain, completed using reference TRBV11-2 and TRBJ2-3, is EAGVAQSPRYKIIEKRQSVAFWCNPISGHATLYWYQQILGQGPKLLIQFQNNGVVDDSQLPKDRFSAERLKGVDSTLKIQPAKLEDSAVYLCASSSYLVADSTDTQYFGPGTRLTVL.